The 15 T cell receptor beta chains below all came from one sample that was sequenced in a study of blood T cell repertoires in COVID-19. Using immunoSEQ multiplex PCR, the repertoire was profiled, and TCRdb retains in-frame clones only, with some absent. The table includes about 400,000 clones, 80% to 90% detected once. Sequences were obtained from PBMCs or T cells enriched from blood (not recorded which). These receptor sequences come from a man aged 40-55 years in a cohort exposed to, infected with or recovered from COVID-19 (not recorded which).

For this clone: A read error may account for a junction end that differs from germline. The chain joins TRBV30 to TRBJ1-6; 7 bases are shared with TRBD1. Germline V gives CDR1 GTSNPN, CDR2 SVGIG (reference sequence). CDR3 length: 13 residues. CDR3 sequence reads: CAWGQANNSPLHF. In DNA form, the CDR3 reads TGTGCCTGGGGACAGGCTAATAATTCACCTCTCCACTTT.

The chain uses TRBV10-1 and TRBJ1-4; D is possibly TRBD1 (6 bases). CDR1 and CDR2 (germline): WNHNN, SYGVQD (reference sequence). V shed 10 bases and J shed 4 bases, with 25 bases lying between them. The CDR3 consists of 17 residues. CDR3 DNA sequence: TGCGCCACCAAGGAAACAGGGCAACGGCCTCATAATGAAAAACTGTTTTTT. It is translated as CATKETGQRPHNEKLFF.

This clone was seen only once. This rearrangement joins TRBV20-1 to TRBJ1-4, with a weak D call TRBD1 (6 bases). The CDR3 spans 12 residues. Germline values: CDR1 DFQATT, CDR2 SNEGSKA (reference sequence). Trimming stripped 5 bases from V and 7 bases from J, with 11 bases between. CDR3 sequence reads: CSAGGGGEKLFF. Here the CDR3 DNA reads TGCAGTGCTGGTGGAGGGGGTGAAAAACTGTTTTTT.

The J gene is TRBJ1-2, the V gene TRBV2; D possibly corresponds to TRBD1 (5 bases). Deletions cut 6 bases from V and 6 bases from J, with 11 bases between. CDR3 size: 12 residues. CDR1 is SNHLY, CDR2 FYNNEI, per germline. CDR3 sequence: CASRDPTDGYTF. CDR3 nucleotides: TGTGCCAGCAGGGATCCGACAGATGGCTACACCTTC.

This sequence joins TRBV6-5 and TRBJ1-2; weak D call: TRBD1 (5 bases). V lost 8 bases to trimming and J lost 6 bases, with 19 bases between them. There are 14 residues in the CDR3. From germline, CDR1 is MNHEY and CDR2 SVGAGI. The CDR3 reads CASYPVGGGDGYTF. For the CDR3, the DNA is TGTGCCAGCTACCCCGTTGGTGGGGGGGATGGCTACACCTTC.

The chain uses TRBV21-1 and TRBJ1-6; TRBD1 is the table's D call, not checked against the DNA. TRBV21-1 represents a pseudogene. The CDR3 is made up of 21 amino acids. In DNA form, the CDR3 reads TGTGCCAGCAGCAAGAGGGGCCGACCGGGACAGGGGAGCTCCTATAATTCACCCCTCCACTTT. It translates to CASSKRGRPGQGSSYNSPLHF.

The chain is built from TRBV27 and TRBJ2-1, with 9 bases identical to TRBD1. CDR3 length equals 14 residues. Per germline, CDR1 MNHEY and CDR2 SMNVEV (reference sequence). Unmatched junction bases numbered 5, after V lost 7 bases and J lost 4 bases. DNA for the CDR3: TGTGCCAGCACATCCGGGACAGGGTACAATGAGCAGTTCTTC. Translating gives CASTSGTGYNEQFF.

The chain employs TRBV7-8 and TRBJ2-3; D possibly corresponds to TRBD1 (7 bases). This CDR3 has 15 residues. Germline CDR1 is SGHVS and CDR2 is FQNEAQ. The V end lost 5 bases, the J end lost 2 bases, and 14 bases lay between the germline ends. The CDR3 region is CASSQDRRDTDTQYF. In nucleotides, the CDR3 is TGTGCCAGCAGCCAGGACAGGCGGGACACAGATACGCAGTATTTT.

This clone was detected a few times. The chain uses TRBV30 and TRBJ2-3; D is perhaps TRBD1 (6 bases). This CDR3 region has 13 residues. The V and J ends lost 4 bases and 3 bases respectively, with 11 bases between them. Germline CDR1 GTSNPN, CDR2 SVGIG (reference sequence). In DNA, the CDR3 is TGTGCCTGGACGACTCAGGGGACAGATACGCAGTATTTT. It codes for CAWTTQGTDTQYF. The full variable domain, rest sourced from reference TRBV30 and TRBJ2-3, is SQTIHQWPATLVQPVGSPLSLECTVEGTSNPNLYWYRQAAGRGLQLLFYSVGIGQISSEVPQNLSASRPQDRQFILSSKKLLLSDSGFYLCAWTTQGTDTQYFGPGTRLTVL.

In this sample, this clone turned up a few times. CDR3 residues: CASSWGEKNIQYF. As DNA, the CDR3 is TGTGCCAGCAGCTGGGGGGAGAAAAACATTCAGTACTTC. The chain joins TRBV7-8 to TRBJ2-4, with D maybe TRBD2 (6 bases). Trimming removed 4 bases from V and 4 bases from J, with 8 bases in between. The CDR3 sequence is 13 residues long. Germline V lookup: CDR1 SGHVS, CDR2 FQNEAQ.

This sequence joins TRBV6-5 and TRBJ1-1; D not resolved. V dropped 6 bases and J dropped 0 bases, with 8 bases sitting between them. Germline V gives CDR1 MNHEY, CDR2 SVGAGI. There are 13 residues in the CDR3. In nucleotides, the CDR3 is TGTGCCAGCAGATCAGCGATGAACACTGAAGCTTTCTTT. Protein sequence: CASRSAMNTEAFF.

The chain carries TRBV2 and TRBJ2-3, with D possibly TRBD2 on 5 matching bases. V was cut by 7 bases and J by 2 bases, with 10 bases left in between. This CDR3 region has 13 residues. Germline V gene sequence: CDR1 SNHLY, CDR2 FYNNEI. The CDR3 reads CASTSSITDTQYF. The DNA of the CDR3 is TGTGCCAGCACTAGCAGTATCACAGATACGCAGTATTTT.

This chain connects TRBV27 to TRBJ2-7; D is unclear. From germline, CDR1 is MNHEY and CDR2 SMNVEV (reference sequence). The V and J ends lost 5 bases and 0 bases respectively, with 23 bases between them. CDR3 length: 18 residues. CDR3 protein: CASSPYHPTSTSSYEQYF. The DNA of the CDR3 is TGTGCCAGCAGTCCCTACCACCCGACATCGACGAGCTCCTACGAGCAGTACTTC.

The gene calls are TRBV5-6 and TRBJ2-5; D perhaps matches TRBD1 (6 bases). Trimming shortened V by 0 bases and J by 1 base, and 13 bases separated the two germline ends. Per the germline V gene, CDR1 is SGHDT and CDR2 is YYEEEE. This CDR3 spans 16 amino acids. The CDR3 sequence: CASSLERQASQETQYF. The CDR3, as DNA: TGTGCCAGCAGCTTGGAGAGACAGGCGTCCCAAGAGACCCAGTACTTC.

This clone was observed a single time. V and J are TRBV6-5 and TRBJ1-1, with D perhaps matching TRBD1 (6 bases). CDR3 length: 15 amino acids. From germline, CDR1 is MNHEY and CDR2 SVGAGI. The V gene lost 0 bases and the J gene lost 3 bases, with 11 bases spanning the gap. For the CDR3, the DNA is TGTGCCAGCAGTTACTCGGGGGCATCGGACACTGAAGCTTTCTTT. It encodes CASSYSGASDTEAFF.